The rows below give T cell receptor beta chains drawn from one sample of a study of control samples from healthy donors and cancer patients. The protocol was immunoSEQ multiplex PCR, while the TCRdb copy is restricted to in-frame clones and leaves out a portion. The repertoire table contains fewer than 250,000 clones. The specimen sequenced was blood. These receptors were collected from a woman in her thirties in good health. Both conserved end residues are part of each CDR3. The order of the fields is D gene, CDR3 length, V gene, J gene, CDR3 DNA, CDR3 protein. A D gene is named only where the DNA matches it firmly.

>.|11|TRBV14|TRBJ2-7
TGTGCCAGCAGCCCGGGCTACGAGCAGTACTTC
CASSPGYEQYF
>TRBD1|15|TRBV5-5|TRBJ2-3
TGTGCCAGCAGCTTATGGGCAGGGGGCTTGGATACGCAGTATTTT
CASSLWAGGLDTQYF
>.|13|TRBV29-1|TRBJ1-5
TGCAGCGTCAGCGGTGGGGGCAATCAGCCCCAGCATTTT
CSVSGGGNQPQHF
>.|14|TRBV6-1|TRBJ2-3
TGTGCCAGCAGTGACAAGGGGCGGACAGATACGCAGTATTTT
CASSDKGRTDTQYF
>TRBD1|13|TRBV7-2|TRBJ1-1
TGTGCCAGCAGCAGACAGGGGAACACTGAAGCTTTCTTT
CASSRQGNTEAFF
>.|15|TRBV6-6|TRBJ1-6
TGTGCCAGCAGTTACGCAGGAGGTGATAATTCACCCCTCCACTTT
CASSYAGGDNSPLHF
>TRBD2|14|TRBV5-1|TRBJ2-1
TGCGCCAGCAGCTCAGCGGGGGGGTACAATGAGCAGTTCTTC
CASSSAGGYNEQFF
>.|15|TRBV5-1|TRBJ2-1
TGCGCCAGCAGCTTGGAGGGGGTAGGGCTATACTCACAGTTCTTC
CASSLEGVGLYSQFF
>.|12|TRBV18|TRBJ1-2
TGTGCCAGCTCACAGGGTAACTATGGCTACACCTTC
CASSQGNYGYTF
>.|17|TRBV4-3|TRBJ1-6
TGCGCCAGCAGCCAAGATCCTCCCCGGCCCAAGAATTCACCCCTCCACTTT
CASSQDPPRPKNSPLHF
>.|16|TRBV4-2|TRBJ2-3
TGTGCCAGCAGCCAGGAGACAGGGACTAGCACAGATACGCAGTATTTT
CASSQETGTSTDTQYF
>.|15|TRBV28|TRBJ1-1
TGTGCCAGCAGTTTAGGGGGCGCGCAGGACACTGAAGCTTTCTTT
CASSLGGAQDTEAFF
>.|14|TRBV25-1|TRBJ1-4
TGTGCCAGCAGTGACGGGCGGGAAGGTGAAAAACTGTTTTTT
CASSDGREGEKLFF
>.|13|TRBV11-2|TRBJ1-2
TGTGCCAGCAGCTCGACCGCTAACTATGGCTACACCTTC
CASSSTANYGYTF
>.|12|TRBV29-1|TRBJ1-1
TGCAGCGTGAAGGGGGACGTCCTTTCAGCTTTCTTT
CSVKGDVLSAFF
>.|12|TRBV29-1|TRBJ1-1
TGCAGCGCGGCCGAACGGGGCACTGAAGCTTTCTTT
CSAAERGTEAFF
>TRBD2|17|TRBV4-2|TRBJ2-1
TGTGCCAGCAGCCAAGATCTACTAGCGGGGGGAGTCAATGAGCAGTTCTTC
CASSQDLLAGGVNEQFF
>.|14|TRBV7-9|TRBJ1-5
TGTGCCAGCAGCTTCGGGCAGGGCAATCAGCCCCAGCATTTT
CASSFGQGNQPQHF
>.|15|TRBV5-5|TRBJ2-2
TGTGCCAGCAGCTTGGCTAGGGCAGGCACCGGGGAGCTGTTTTTT
CASSLARAGTGELFF
>.|15|TRBV21-1|TRBJ1-2
TGTGCCAGCAGCAAAGGCTGGGGACGGAACTATGGCTACACCTTC
CASSKGWGRNYGYTF
>.|15|TRBV4-1|TRBJ1-5
TGCGCCAGCAGCCAAGACCACGGAAGCAATCAGCCCCAGCATTTT
CASSQDHGSNQPQHF
>TRBD1|17|TRBV24-1|TRBJ1-5
TGTGCCACCCAAGGGACAGGGGCATTGGGAAGCAATCAGCCCCAGCATTTT
CATQGTGALGSNQPQHF
>.|13|TRBV6-4|TRBJ2-3
TGTGCCAGCAGGGGGTATAGCACAGATACGCAGTATTTT
CASRGYSTDTQYF
>.|14|TRBV5-6|TRBJ2-7
TGTGCCAGCAGCTTGCTCCGGGGGTTCTACGAGCAGTACTTC
CASSLLRGFYEQYF
>.|14|TRBV5-8|TRBJ1-5
TGTGCCAGCAGCTTGTATTATAGCAATCAGCCCCAGCATTTT
CASSLYYSNQPQHF
>TRBD2|16|TRBV23-1|TRBJ2-3
TGCGCCAGCATTACAATCGGACTAGCGGGGTTTGATACGCAGTATTTT
CASITIGLAGFDTQYF
>.|14|TRBV5-1|TRBJ1-2
TGCGCCAGCAGCTTGGGTCTCGCCACCCGGGGCTACACCTTC
CASSLGLATRGYTF
>.|16|TRBV27|TRBJ2-7
TGTGCCAGCAGTGGGACTACAGGAGGGGGTACCTACGAGCAGTACTTC
CASSGTTGGGTYEQYF
>.|16|TRBV13|TRBJ1-6
TGTGCCAGCAGCTCAGGGTCTTACCTCGATGATTCACCCCTCCACTTT
CASSSGSYLDDSPLHF
>TRBD1|14|TRBV27|TRBJ1-2
TGTGCCAGCAGCCGCGTAGACAGGGGTGGTGGCTACACCTTC
CASSRVDRGGGYTF
>TRBD1|15|TRBV28|TRBJ1-1
TGTGCCAGCACCCCCGGAGGGGGCATGAACACTGAAGCTTTCTTT
CASTPGGGMNTEAFF
>.|13|TRBV29-1|TRBJ1-1
TGCAGCGTTGAAGGCAGGGCGACGAGCGGAGCTTTCTTT
CSVEGRATSGAFF
>TRBD1|15|TRBV10-3|TRBJ1-5
TGTGCCATCAGTGTCGACAGGGGGAACAAACAGCCCCAGCATTTT
CAISVDRGNKQPQHF
>.|12|TRBV28|TRBJ1-2
TGTGCCAGCACAGGGCTTAACTATGGCTACACCTTC
CASTGLNYGYTF
>.|15|TRBV7-3|TRBJ2-7
TGTGCCAGCAGCTCCTTCCTCACCGGTTATGACGAGCAGTACTTC
CASSSFLTGYDEQYF
>TRBD1|15|TRBV5-6|TRBJ1-4
TGTGCCAGCAGCTCCCGGGACAGGGGGAAGGAAAAACTGTTTTTT
CASSSRDRGKEKLFF
>.|13|TRBV28|TRBJ1-2
TGTGCCAGCAGTAACGTAAATGGCTATGGCTACACCTTC
CASSNVNGYGYTF